These 13 T cell receptor beta chains originate from one sample sequenced in a study of T cell repertoires in cytomegalovirus infection. TCRdb redid the calling of the reads with MiXCR, one entry per CDR3 protein. The sample includes some 170,000 distinct CDR3 sequences, about 17% of them seen just once. The sequenced material came from CD8+ T cells from PBMCs. These receptors were taken from a human donor in good health (CMV status not recorded). Some clones in this sample may be carry-over from other donors' samples.

A note on this clonotype: A much bigger clone sits one base away, suggesting this may be a read error. The chain is built from TRBV7-2 and TRBJ1-4; 7 nucleotides line up with TRBD1. This CDR3 spans 15 amino acids. V trimming: 6 bases; J trimming: 4 bases; junction bases outside the gene matches: 8. Germline V gene sequence: CDR1 SGHTA, CDR2 FQGNSA. The CDR3 loop reads CASSMTGSYNEKLFF. Written as DNA, the CDR3 is TGTGCCAGCAGTATGACAGGGTCCTATAATGAAAAACTGTTTTTT. The full variable domain, rest sourced from reference TRBV7-2 and TRBJ1-4, is GAGVSQSPSNKVTEKGKDVELRCDPISGHTALYWYRQSLGQGLEFLIYFQGNSAPDKSGLPSDRFSAERTGGSVSTLTIQRTQQEDSAVYLCASSMTGSYNEKLFFGSGTQLSVL.

This clonotype was observed a few times. V is TRBV24-1 and J is TRBJ2-7, with 7 nucleotides matching TRBD1. This CDR3 spans 17 amino acids. V gave up 3 bases and J gave up 0 bases; unmatched junction bases: 10. Germline V CDR1 and CDR2: KGHDR, SFDVKD. Here the CDR3 DNA reads TGTGCCACCAGTGATAGAGTCGCGGACAGGAGCTCCTACGAGCAGTACTTC. This gives the protein CATSDRVADRSSYEQYF.

A single count supports this clonotype. CDR3 DNA sequence: TGTGCCAGCAGCCCCCTAAGCGGGGGCACAGATACGCAGTATTTT. Translation gives CASSPLSGGTDTQYF. This sequence joins TRBV7-9 and TRBJ2-3; 7 nucleotides line up with TRBD2. Germline V gene sequence: CDR1 SEHNR, CDR2 FQNEAQ (reference sequence). The CDR3 is 15 amino acids. The V segment lost 5 bases and the J segment 1 base; nucleotides outside the gene matches: 6. The variable domain in full, with the rest retrieved from reference TRBV7-9 and TRBJ2-3, is DTGVSQNPRHKITKRGQNVTFRCDPISEHNRLYWYRQTLGQGPEFLTYFQNEAQLEKSRLLSDRFSAERPKGSFSTLEIQRTEQGDSAMYLCASSPLSGGTDTQYFGPGTRLTVL.

This chain uses TRBV28 with TRBJ2-5; TRBD1 agrees at 8 bases. In germline, CDR1 is MDHEN, CDR2 SYDVKM. This CDR3 comprises 12 residues. Trimming took 7 bases from V and 5 from J; bases not matched to a gene: 3. CDR3 region: CASTGGEETQYF. CDR3 coding DNA: TGTGCCAGCACAGGGGGCGAGGAGACCCAGTACTTC.

This clonotype was seen at least ten times. The chain is built from TRBV7-9 and TRBJ1-1, with 7 positions matching TRBD1. This CDR3 contains 15 residues. Germline values: CDR1 SEHNR, CDR2 FQNEAQ (reference sequence). J lost 0 bases, V lost 3 bases, and 4 bases had no gene match. DNA for the CDR3: TGTGCCAGCAGCTTCTCGACAGGGATGAACACTGAAGCTTTCTTT. Translating gives CASSFSTGMNTEAFF.

The chain couples TRBV7-8 to TRBJ2-7, with 8 bases lining up with TRBD1. This CDR3 has 15 residues. After removal of 5 bases from V and 3 bases from J, the junction contained 9 bases not matched to a gene. The germline V gene has CDR1 SGHVS and CDR2 FQNEAQ. CDR3 in DNA: TGTGCCAGCAGCGGGAGGACAGGGACAGTCTACGAGCAGTACTTC. Its translation: CASSGRTGTVYEQYF.

In this sample, this clonotype turned up a few times. The chain carries TRBV28 and TRBJ1-4, with D possibly matching TRBD1 (5 bases). The CDR3 is 15 residues long. The V and J ends lost 3 bases and 7 bases respectively, with 15 bases between them. The germline CDR1 and CDR2 sequences are MDHEN and SYDVKM. CDR3 loop: CASSFTTAGGEKLFF. In DNA form, the CDR3 reads TGTGCCAGCAGTTTCACGACAGCTGGGGGTGAAAAACTGTTTTTT.

The chain uses TRBV4-1 and TRBJ1-1; no clear D gene. Trimming left V 1 base short and J 7 bases short, with 10 bases between. The CDR3 loop spans 13 amino acids. Germline CDR1 and CDR2: MGHRA and YSYEKL. The CDR3, as DNA: TGCGCCAGCAGCCAAGTGGAGGGAATTGAAGCTTTCTTT. Protein product: CASSQVEGIEAFF.

There are a few counts of this clonotype. The rearrangement links TRBV6-5 to TRBJ1-2; unclear D gene. This CDR3 contains 14 residues. V dropped 0 bases and J dropped 8 bases, with 13 bases sitting between them. The V gene's germline CDR1 is MNHEY and CDR2 SVGAGI. In DNA, the CDR3 is TGTGCCAGCAGTTACTCGATGGGAGGACGCGGCTACACCTTC. Protein sequence: CASSYSMGGRGYTF.

The chain joins TRBV7-6 to TRBJ2-2; 7 nucleotides align to TRBD2. Germline V gene sequence: CDR1 SGHVS, CDR2 FNYEAQ. V trimming: 1 base; J trimming: 4 bases; junction bases outside the gene matches: 9. The CDR3 sequence is 17 residues long. CDR3 DNA: TGTGCCAGCAGCTTAGTTGTGGCGGGGGACTTCACCGGGGAGCTGTTTTTT. Translated: CASSLVVAGDFTGELFF.

This clonotype appeared a few times. This chain joins TRBV20-1 and TRBJ1-2; TRBD1 might be the D (6 bases). Trimming took 4 bases from V and 3 from J, leaving 12 bases between them. Germline CDR1 and CDR2: DFQATT and SNEGSKA (reference sequence). This CDR3 spans 13 amino acids. CDR3 sequence (DNA): TGCAGTGCTATCCCTACAGGGTACTATGGCTACACCTTC. This gives the protein CSAIPTGYYGYTF.

The chain employs TRBV7-9 and TRBJ2-1; 9 bases agree with TRBD2. This CDR3 region has 15 residues. The junction had 8 bases not matched to a gene; V was cut back by 5 bases and J by 6 bases. The germline V gene has CDR1 SEHNR and CDR2 FQNEAQ (reference sequence). The CDR3 region has the DNA TGTGCCAGCAGCGGGTGGCGCGGGGGGGTCAATGAGCAGTTCTTC. It is translated as CASSGWRGGVNEQFF.

The chain recombines TRBV6-8 with TRBJ2-1; the D call may be TRBD1 or TRBD2 (5 bases each). The CDR3 length is 18 residues. The V end lost 0 bases, the J end lost 3 bases, and 18 bases lay between the germline ends. Germline CDR1 MNHGY, CDR2 SAAAGT. The CDR3 loop is CASSYSMAKGTDYNEQFF. The DNA for the CDR3 is TGTGCCAGCAGTTACTCGATGGCCAAGGGGACGGACTACAATGAGCAGTTCTTC.